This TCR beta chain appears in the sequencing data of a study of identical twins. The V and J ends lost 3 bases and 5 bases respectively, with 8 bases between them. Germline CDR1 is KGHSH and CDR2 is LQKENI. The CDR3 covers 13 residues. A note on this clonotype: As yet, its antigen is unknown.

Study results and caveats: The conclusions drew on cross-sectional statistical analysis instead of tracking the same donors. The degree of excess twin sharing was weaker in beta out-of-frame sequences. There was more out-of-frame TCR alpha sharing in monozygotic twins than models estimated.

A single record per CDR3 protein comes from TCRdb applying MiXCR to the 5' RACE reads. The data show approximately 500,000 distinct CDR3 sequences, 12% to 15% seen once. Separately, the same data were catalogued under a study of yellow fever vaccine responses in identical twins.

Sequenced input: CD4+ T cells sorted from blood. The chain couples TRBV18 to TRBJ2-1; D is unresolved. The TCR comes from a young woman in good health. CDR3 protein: CASSPRRNNEQFF. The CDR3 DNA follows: TGTGCCAGCTCACCTCGCCGAAACAATGAGCAGTTCTTC.